One TCR beta chain is described in this entry. The data stem from a study of blood T cell repertoires in COVID-19. Study-wide context: COVID-19 samples collected from the United States, Italy and Spain covered acute and convalescent phases. T cells, B-cell-depleted T cells, or PBMCs provided the cDNA or gDNA that served as material.

Authors' methods: The authors estimated nucleated cell counts from reference gene primer amplification. Sequenced by immunoSEQ multiplex PCR; TCRdb stores in-frame clones only, minus some. That table supplies the V and J calls and clone size; D and trimming were determined from the DNA. The profile shows about 230,000 clones, 70% to 90% of them singletons. The CDR3 spans 11 residues. Between the trimmed V and J ends, which lost 7 bases and 8 bases, there was a span of 11 bases. The germline CDR1 and CDR2 sequences are DFQATT and SNEGSKA (reference sequence). This TCR came from a man aged 40-49 years with acute or convalescent COVID-19. Sample: peripheral blood. The V and J genes are TRBV20-1 and TRBJ1-4; D is undetermined. In nucleotides, the CDR3 is TGCAGTGTTAGGAAAGAGGAAAAACTGTTTTTT. Amino acids: CSVRKEEKLFF.